The following is a T cell receptor (beta chain) sequence with its context. Its antigen is unidentified. Method: immunoSEQ multiplex PCR; TCRdb's copy keeps in-frame clones and lacks some. The table shows over 150,000 clones, with roughly 95% occurring only once. Germline CDR1 MNHNY, CDR2 SVGAGI (reference sequence). Trimming removed 4 bases from V and 7 bases from J, with 11 bases in between. This CDR3 is built from 13 residues. This sample was taken from a study of cytomegalovirus exposure and HLA in healthy donors. Findings and caveats of the study: The study flagged some 170 TCR beta chains as cytomegalovirus-associated. Many donors shared some public TCRs, even though most TCR sequences were rare.

The sequenced sample consisted of PBMCs. The chain employs TRBV6-6 and TRBJ2-1, with D possibly matching TRBD1 (6 bases). The clonotype comes from a woman aged 18-29 years in good health and CMV-seronegative. CDR3 bases: TGTGCCAGCAGTTCCGGGACAACGAATGAGCAGTTCTTC. Its protein product is CASSSGTTNEQFF.